What follows are 26 T cell receptor beta chains derived from one specimen sequenced in a study of regulatory T cells in long-lasting Graves disease. Time point: newly diagnosed GD, antithyroid drugs for less than 3 months. Extracted PBMC RNA gave rise to the TCR library. In building TCR beta libraries, iRepertoire HTBI primers were used together with Arm-PCR of CDR3 regions. TCRdb reprocessed the multiplex PCR reads via MiXCR and lists one record per CDR3 protein. Altogether around 400,000 distinct CDR3 sequences are present, approximately 15% being singletons, with the ten largest covering roughly 8%. This sample also appeared in a second study, on T cells in Graves' hyperthyroidism and ophthalmopathy.

The sequencing used peripheral blood mononuclear cells (PBMCs), collected at new diagnosis, from a patient treated with antithyroid drugs. The receptors stem from a woman aged 40 to 55 with Graves disease.

This clonotype was seen many times. The chain has TRBV5-5 and TRBJ1-4, with D tentatively TRBD1 (6 bases). CDR3 length: 12 amino acids. Trimming shortened V by 2 bases and J by 12 bases, and 11 bases separated the two germline ends. The V gene's germline CDR1 is SGHKS and CDR2 YYEKEE (reference sequence). CDR3 residues: CASSFSGVELFF. The CDR3 nucleotides are TGTGCCAGCAGCTTTTCAGGGGTGGAACTGTTTTTT.

This clonotype has ten or more counts. The chain is built from TRBV30 and TRBJ2-7, with 9 bases identical to TRBD1. V shed 4 bases and J 4 bases; nucleotides not matched to a gene: 8. Germline CDR1 GTSNPN, CDR2 SVGIG (reference sequence). CDR3 length: 14 residues. CDR3 amino acids: CAWNWDRVGYEQYF. CDR3 nucleotides: TGTGCCTGGAACTGGGACAGGGTTGGATACGAGCAGTACTTC. Complete variable domain (other parts from reference TRBV30 and TRBJ2-7): SQTIHQWPATLVQPVGSPLSLECTVEGTSNPNLYWYRQAAGRGLQLLFYSVGIGQISSEVPQNLSASRPQDRQFILSSKKLLLSDSGFYLCAWNWDRVGYEQYFGPGTRLTVT.

With regard to this clonotype: A much more abundant neighbour one base away suggests this may be a read error. The chain couples TRBV28 to TRBJ1-1; possible D gene TRBD1, 5 bases. V was shortened by 2 bases and J by 11 bases, with 9 bases between the two germline ends. CDR1 and CDR2 from the germline V gene are MDHEN and SYDVKM. CDR3 size: 11 residues. This CDR3 is CASSLEGLAFF. CDR3 in DNA: TGTGCCAGCAGTTTAGAGGGGTTGGCTTTCTTT.

This clonotype was counted only a few times. The chain recombines TRBV20-1 with TRBJ2-1; TRBD2 agrees at 7 bases. CDR1 is DFQATT, CDR2 SNEGSKA, per germline (reference sequence). V shed 0 bases and J 2 bases; nucleotides not matched to a gene: 10. The CDR3 runs 17 residues. CDR3 DNA sequence: TGCAGTGCTAGAGATCTGGGGGTCACTAGCGCCTACAATGAGCAGTTCTTC. Amino acids: CSARDLGVTSAYNEQFF.

Points on this clonotype: It may be a read error: a sequence one base away is much more abundant. This sequence joins TRBV20-1 and TRBJ2-3; D is perhaps TRBD1 (5 bases). The CDR3 sequence is 15 residues long. Per the germline V gene, CDR1 is DFQATT and CDR2 is SNEGSKA (reference sequence). CDR3 sequence reads: CSARDAQGLGDTQCF. Written as DNA, the CDR3 is TGCAGTGCTAGAGATGCCCAGGGTCTTGGGGATACGCAGTGTTTT.

There are many counts of this clonotype. The chain uses TRBV13 and TRBJ2-3; 9 bases map to TRBD1. Per the germline V gene, CDR1 is PRHDT and CDR2 is FYEKMQ (reference sequence). The CDR3 is made up of 16 amino acids. J lost 3 bases, V lost 6 bases, and 10 bases had no gene match. In nucleotides, the CDR3 is TGTGCCAGCAGTTACTCCGGGACAGGGAGAACAGATACGCAGTATTTT. Residues: CASSYSGTGRTDTQYF.

This chain uses TRBV2 with TRBJ1-1, with a tentative D call TRBD1 (5 bases). The V gene lost 5 bases and the J gene lost 5 bases, with 15 bases spanning the gap. The CDR3 spans 14 residues. Germline CDR1 and CDR2: SNHLY and FYNNEI. CDR3 in DNA: TGTGCCAGCAGTCCACGAAAGGGGCGGACTGAAGCTTTCTTT. It codes for CASSPRKGRTEAFF.

Details on this clonotype: This may stem from a read error, because a much larger clone lies one nucleotide away. The chain combines TRBV27 with TRBJ1-4, with D uncertain. Germline CDR1 MNHEY, CDR2 SMNVEV (reference sequence). The CDR3 runs to 14 residues. The CDR3 region has the DNA TGTACCAGCAGTCCCACGGTGACTAATGAAAAACTGTTTTTT. The encoded protein is CTSSPTVTNEKLFF.

The V and J genes are TRBV2 and TRBJ1-1; D is unclear. CDR3 length equals 13 residues. Germline loops: CDR1 SNHLY, CDR2 FYNNEI. V lost 7 bases, J lost 1 base, and 10 bases lay in between. The CDR3 protein is CASMLESNTEAFF. The CDR3 coding sequence is TGTGCCAGCATGCTGGAATCGAACACTGAAGCTTTCTTT.

This rearrangement joins TRBV11-2 to TRBJ2-3, with D possibly matching TRBD2 (7 bases). The germline V and J ends were trimmed by 5 bases and 0 bases, with 18 bases remaining between them. CDR1 SGHAT and CDR2 FQNNGV come from the germline V gene. This CDR3 comprises 17 residues. CDR3 DNA: TGTGCCAGCAGCGGTTTTTGGGGGGGCGGGAGCACAGATACGCAGTATTTT. This translates into CASSGFWGGGSTDTQYF.

In its sample, this clonotype was seen many times. J is TRBJ2-1 and V is TRBV27, with TRBD2 matching 16 bases. V gave up 4 bases and J gave up 0 bases; unmatched junction bases: 6. Germline V gene lookup returns CDR1 MNHEY and CDR2 SMNVEV (reference sequence). The CDR3 is made up of 19 amino acids. The CDR3 here is CASSSRGLAGGGSYNEQFF. The CDR3 bases are TGTGCCAGCAGTTCCCGGGGACTAGCGGGAGGGGGCTCCTACAATGAGCAGTTCTTC.

At least ten counts were recorded for this clonotype. J is TRBJ2-5 and V is TRBV28, with TRBD1 matching over 7 bases. CDR1 MDHEN and CDR2 SYDVKM come from the germline V gene. J lost 5 bases, V lost 5 bases, and 11 bases had no gene match. The CDR3 contains 15 residues. The CDR3 is CASSTPRQGTETQYF. The CDR3 DNA sequence: TGTGCCAGCAGTACTCCCCGACAGGGAACGGAGACCCAGTACTTC. Based on the CDR3 plus reference TRBV28 and TRBJ2-5, the full variable domain is DVKVTQSSRYLVKRTGEKVFLECVQDMDHENMFWYRQDPGLGLRLIYFSYDVKMKEKGDIPEGYSVSREKKERFSLILESASTNQTSMYLCASSTPRQGTETQYFGPGTRLLVL.

This clonotype was counted at least ten times. The chain links TRBV2 to TRBJ2-6; 10 nucleotides match TRBD2. This CDR3 comprises 17 residues. Germline V gives CDR1 SNHLY, CDR2 FYNNEI. J gave up 2 bases and V 7 bases, and 8 bases lay outside the gene matches. This chain's CDR3 is CASTFQREGPGANVLTF. CDR3 DNA: TGTGCCAGCACCTTCCAGCGGGAGGGCCCTGGGGCCAACGTCCTGACTTTC.

This clonotype was seen ten or more times. The V call is TRBV5-6, the J call TRBJ2-1; D may correspond to TRBD1 or TRBD2 (5 bases each). This CDR3 is built from 15 residues. Germline lookup yields CDR1 SGHDT and CDR2 YYEEEE. V lost 5 bases and J lost 0, with 12 bases in between. Here the CDR3 reads CASSFWGSSYNEQFF. The CDR3 nucleotides read TGTGCCAGCAGTTTTTGGGGGAGCTCCTACAATGAGCAGTTCTTC.

About this clonotype itself: A read error is possible here, since a much larger clone lies one base away. The V call is TRBV20-1, the J call TRBJ2-7; TRBD1 matches at 11 bases. The germline CDR1 and CDR2 sequences are DFQATT and SNEGSKA (reference sequence). V lost 1 base and J lost 5; bases outside the gene matches: 10. This CDR3 has 16 residues. The DNA for the CDR3 is TGCAGTGCTAGAGGTCGGGGCGGGACAGGGGGGGACGAGCAGTACTTC. Encoded protein: CSARGRGGTGGDEQYF.

At least ten counts were recorded for this clonotype. The rearrangement joins TRBV28 to TRBJ2-5, with D unclear. The germline V and J ends were trimmed by 4 bases and 0 bases, with 3 bases remaining between them. The germline gives CDR1 MDHEN, CDR2 SYDVKM. The CDR3 spans 12 residues. DNA of the CDR3: TGTGCCAGCAGTTGGTACCAAGAGACCCAGTACTTC. It codes for CASSWYQETQYF. Full variable domain (remainder filled in from reference TRBV28 and TRBJ2-5): DVKVTQSSRYLVKRTGEKVFLECVQDMDHENMFWYRQDPGLGLRLIYFSYDVKMKEKGDIPEGYSVSREKKERFSLILESASTNQTSMYLCASSWYQETQYFGPGTRLLVL.

This clonotype was picked up a small number of times. The rearrangement uses TRBV28 and TRBJ1-6; 8 bases line up with TRBD1. CDR3 length: 15 amino acids. Germline CDR1 is MDHEN and CDR2 is SYDVKM. The junction had 11 bases not matched to a gene; V was cut back by 6 bases and J by 10 bases. The CDR3 DNA reads as TGTGCCAGCAGAAATCAGGGGGCCGTCGGATCACCCCTCCACTTT. Amino acids: CASRNQGAVGSPLHF. Looking up the rest from reference TRBV28 and TRBJ1-6 gives the full variable domain: DVKVTQSSRYLVKRTGEKVFLECVQDMDHENMFWYRQDPGLGLRLIYFSYDVKMKEKGDIPEGYSVSREKKERFSLILESASTNQTSMYLCASRNQGAVGSPLHFGNGTRLTVT.

This clonotype was picked up many times. The genes are TRBV14 and TRBJ1-1, with unresolved D. With 3 bases removed from V and 3 bases from J, the gap between germline ends came to 5 bases. Germline V CDR1 and CDR2: SGHDN, FVKESK. The CDR3 covers 12 residues. The CDR3 DNA is TGTGCCAGCAGCCAGGAGGACACTGAAGCTTTCTTT. Amino acids: CASSQEDTEAFF.

This clonotype was seen at least ten times. This chain connects TRBV30 to TRBJ2-1; D remains unclear. CDR1 is GTSNPN, CDR2 SVGIG, per germline (reference sequence). V lost 4 bases and J 5 bases, leaving 9 bases between the germline ends. This CDR3 has 12 amino acids. This CDR3 is CAWIVENNEQFF. Written as DNA, the CDR3 is TGTGCCTGGATCGTAGAGAACAATGAGCAGTTCTTC.

In this sample, this clonotype turned up many times. The CDR3 nucleotides are TGTGCCAGCAGCCCCCACGTTCGGTTTAGCCTATACAATGAGCAGTTCTTC. Its protein is CASSPHVRFSLYNEQFF. The chain has TRBV9 and TRBJ2-1; D remains ambiguous. Trimming took 4 bases from V and 4 from J, leaving 21 bases between them. This CDR3 contains 17 residues. The germline CDR1 and CDR2 sequences are SGDLS and YYNGEE. The full variable domain, in which reference TRBV9 and TRBJ2-1 provide the parts outside the CDR3, is DSGVTQTPKHLITATGQRVTLRCSPRSGDLSVYWYQQSLDQGLQFLIQYYNGEERAKGNILERFSAQQFPDLHSELNLSSLELGDSALYFCASSPHVRFSLYNEQFFGPGTRLTVL.

The chain joins TRBV10-3 to TRBJ2-1; 11 nucleotides match TRBD2. Unmatched junction bases numbered 6, after V lost 4 bases and J lost 7 bases. CDR3 size: 15 residues. Germline assignment: CDR1 ENHRY and CDR2 SYGVKD. CDR3 nucleotides: TGTGCCATCAGTGTAGCTAGCGGGAGGTCAAATGAGCAGTTCTTC. Protein: CAISVASGRSNEQFF.

There are a few counts of this clonotype. The gene calls are TRBV15 and TRBJ2-7, with D unresolved. The germline V gene encodes CDR1 LNHNV and CDR2 YYDKDF (reference sequence). V was pared by 6 bases and J by 4 bases, with 7 bases between. The CDR3 spans 11 residues. CDR3 DNA: TGTGCCACCAGTGGAGAGTACGAGCAGTACTTC. It codes for CATSGEYEQYF. Full variable domain (rest looked up from reference TRBV15 and TRBJ2-7): DAMVIQNPRYQVTQFGKPVTLSCSQTLNHNVMYWYQQKSSQAPKLLFHYYDKDFNNEADTPDNFQSRRPNTSFCFLDIRSPGLGDTAMYLCATSGEYEQYFGPGTRLTVT.

This clonotype was seen repeatedly, ten times or more. V is TRBV20-1 and J is TRBJ2-3, with a possible D match to TRBD1 (5 bases). Trimming cost V 6 bases and J 2 bases, with 15 bases left between them. The CDR3 runs to 14 residues. Germline assignment: CDR1 DFQATT and CDR2 SNEGSKA (reference sequence). This chain's CDR3 is CSAIRVPNTDTQYF. In DNA form, the CDR3 reads TGCAGTGCAATCAGGGTACCCAACACAGATACGCAGTATTTT.

This chain links TRBV6-4 with TRBJ2-3; 14 nucleotides line up with TRBD2. This CDR3 has 17 residues. Per the germline V gene, CDR1 is MRHNA and CDR2 is SNTAGT. The V and J ends lost 2 bases and 2 bases, in that order; junction bases with no gene match: 3. In nucleotides, the CDR3 is TGTGCCAGCAGTGACGGGACTAGCGGGAGCCACACAGATACGCAGTATTTT. It encodes CASSDGTSGSHTDTQYF.

This clonotype occurred many times. This chain uses TRBV29-1 with TRBJ2-3, with D possibly matching TRBD2 (5 bases). This CDR3 is built from 15 residues. CDR1 is SQVTM and CDR2 is ANQGSEA in the germline V gene. V lost 2 bases to trimming and J lost 5 bases, with 17 bases between them. The DNA of the CDR3 is TGCAGCGTTGAAACCCCCCGGGGTTCGAGAGATACGCAGTATTTT. Translation: CSVETPRGSRDTQYF.

This clonotype was seen ten or more times. The CDR3 nucleotides are TGTGCCAGCAGCTTGTTTACAGGGACGGACACTGAAGCTTTCTTT. It is translated as CASSLFTGTDTEAFF. The V call is TRBV11-3, the J call TRBJ1-1; the D gene is possibly TRBD1 (6 bases). The germline V and J ends were trimmed by 3 bases and 3 bases, with 14 bases remaining between them. Per the germline V gene, CDR1 is SGHNT and CDR2 is YENEEA. The CDR3 length is 15 residues.